Listed below are T cell receptor beta chains from one sample, sequenced in a study of identical twins. TCRdb reprocessed the 5' RACE reads with MiXCR, giving one entry per CDR3 protein. The sample has roughly 690,000 distinct CDR3 sequences; less than 7% are singletons. The sample consisted of naive T cells sorted from blood. The receptors were gathered from a man aged 18 to 35 in good health. Both conserved end residues are part of each CDR3. The D gene is left open where the match is weak. Part of the rows lack a size; the others show once, few, many or a class for expanded clones.

V gene: TRBV7-2; clone size: .; J gene: TRBJ2-5; D gene: .; CDR3 protein: CASSLGSKETQYF; CDR3 DNA: TGTGCCAGCAGCTTAGGGTCTAAAGAGACCCAGTACTTC
V gene: TRBV4-1; clone size: few; J gene: TRBJ2-1; D gene: .; CDR3 protein: CASSQLGDHEQFF; CDR3 DNA: TGCGCCAGCAGCCAACTCGGAGACCATGAGCAGTTCTTC
V gene: TRBV20-1; clone size: few; J gene: TRBJ2-1; D gene: TRBD2; CDR3 protein: CSLIGAGGTYNEQFF; CDR3 DNA: TGCAGCCTGATTGGAGCGGGAGGAACCTACAATGAGCAGTTCTTC
V gene: TRBV10-3; clone size: many; J gene: TRBJ2-5; D gene: TRBD1; CDR3 protein: CAISESSQGAQETQYF; CDR3 DNA: TGTGCCATCAGTGAGTCGAGTCAGGGGGCCCAAGAGACCCAGTACTTC
V gene: TRBV6-1; clone size: many; J gene: TRBJ2-1; D gene: TRBD2; CDR3 protein: CASSEILAGGNEQFF; CDR3 DNA: TGTGCCAGCAGTGAAATCTTAGCGGGAGGGAATGAGCAGTTCTTC
V gene: TRBV5-1; clone size: many; J gene: TRBJ1-5; D gene: .; CDR3 protein: CASSLRPTGFNQPQHF; CDR3 DNA: TGCGCCAGCAGCTTGCGTCCGACAGGATTCAATCAGCCCCAGCATTTT
V gene: TRBV20-1; clone size: many; J gene: TRBJ2-5; D gene: .; CDR3 protein: CSARGGPQETQYF; CDR3 DNA: TGCAGTGCTAGAGGAGGGCCCCAAGAGACCCAGTACTTC
V gene: TRBV7-9; clone size: many; J gene: TRBJ2-3; D gene: .; CDR3 protein: CASSLESQGTDTQYF; CDR3 DNA: TGTGCCAGCAGCTTAGAGTCGCAGGGCACAGATACGCAGTATTTT
V gene: TRBV29-1; clone size: many; J gene: TRBJ2-2; D gene: .; CDR3 protein: CSVVPRDANTGELFF; CDR3 DNA: TGCAGCGTTGTACCCAGGGACGCGAACACCGGGGAGCTGTTTTTT
V gene: TRBV2; clone size: many; J gene: TRBJ1-2; D gene: .; CDR3 protein: CASIPVAYGYTF; CDR3 DNA: TGTGCCAGCATCCCAGTGGCCTATGGCTACACCTTC
V gene: TRBV6-1; clone size: few; J gene: TRBJ1-2; D gene: TRBD1; CDR3 protein: CASRRTGTNYGYTF; CDR3 DNA: TGTGCCAGCAGAAGGACAGGGACTAACTATGGCTACACCTTC
V gene: TRBV4-3; clone size: few; J gene: TRBJ2-7; D gene: .; CDR3 protein: CASSQKPGSTYEQYF; CDR3 DNA: TGCGCCAGCAGCCAAAAACCGGGATCCACCTACGAGCAGTACTTC
V gene: TRBV3-1; clone size: few; J gene: TRBJ1-1; D gene: .; CDR3 protein: CASSQASEAFF; CDR3 DNA: TGTGCCAGCAGCCAAGCCTCCGAAGCTTTCTTT
V gene: TRBV12-3/TRBV12-4; clone size: many; J gene: TRBJ2-7; D gene: .; CDR3 protein: CASTFRGLRLVQYF; CDR3 DNA: TGTGCCAGCACCTTTCGGGGACTTAGACTGGTGCAGTACTTC
V gene: TRBV5-6; clone size: many; J gene: TRBJ2-5; D gene: .; CDR3 protein: CASSSGGGVETQYF; CDR3 DNA: TGTGCCAGCAGCTCCGGAGGCGGGGTGGAGACCCAGTACTTC
V gene: TRBV5-6; clone size: few; J gene: TRBJ2-1; D gene: TRBD1; CDR3 protein: CASSTKSNITGVEKNEQFF; CDR3 DNA: TGTGCCAGCAGCACCAAGAGCAACATTACAGGGGTTGAAAAGAATGAGCAGTTCTTC
V gene: TRBV27; clone size: many; J gene: TRBJ2-1; D gene: .; CDR3 protein: CASGYSSYNEQFF; CDR3 DNA: TGTGCCAGCGGATACAGCTCCTACAATGAGCAGTTCTTC
V gene: TRBV4-2; clone size: .; J gene: TRBJ2-1; D gene: TRBD2; CDR3 protein: CASSRGDGREDNEQFF; CDR3 DNA: TGTGCCAGCAGCCGGGGCGACGGGAGGGAAGACAATGAGCAGTTCTTC
V gene: TRBV11-2; clone size: many; J gene: TRBJ1-4; D gene: .; CDR3 protein: CASSLGSLRHAEKLFF; CDR3 DNA: TGTGCCAGCAGCTTAGGGTCTCTACGGCACGCTGAAAAACTGTTTTTT
V gene: TRBV6-1; clone size: .; J gene: TRBJ2-2; D gene: TRBD2; CDR3 protein: CASGRAGVSTGELFF; CDR3 DNA: TGTGCCAGCGGGAGGGCGGGAGTGAGCACCGGGGAGCTGTTTTTT
V gene: TRBV12-3/TRBV12-4; clone size: many; J gene: TRBJ2-7; D gene: .; CDR3 protein: CASSPRQPDTYEQYF; CDR3 DNA: TGTGCCAGCAGTCCCCGGCAGCCAGACACCTACGAGCAGTACTTC
V gene: TRBV10-2; clone size: .; J gene: TRBJ1-1; D gene: TRBD1; CDR3 protein: CASSGFGTDDTEAFF; CDR3 DNA: TGCGCCAGCAGTGGATTTGGGACAGATGACACTGAAGCTTTCTTT
V gene: TRBV3-1; clone size: .; J gene: TRBJ2-7; D gene: .; CDR3 protein: CASSQDTREQYF; CDR3 DNA: TGTGCCAGCAGCCAAGATACCCGCGAGCAGTACTTC
V gene: TRBV28; clone size: many; J gene: TRBJ1-2; D gene: .; CDR3 protein: CASSTGNNYGYTF; CDR3 DNA: TGTGCCAGCAGTACAGGGAATAACTATGGCTACACCTTC
V gene: TRBV5-1; clone size: many; J gene: TRBJ2-1; D gene: .; CDR3 protein: CASSFTSSSYNEQFF; CDR3 DNA: TGCGCCAGCAGCTTTACTAGCAGCTCCTACAATGAGCAGTTCTTC
V gene: TRBV6-2/TRBV6-3; clone size: many; J gene: TRBJ2-1; D gene: .; CDR3 protein: CASSYSDPGEQFF; CDR3 DNA: TGTGCCAGCAGTTACTCGGACCCAGGGGAGCAGTTCTTC
V gene: TRBV11-1; clone size: .; J gene: TRBJ2-6; D gene: .; CDR3 protein: CASSFLRPGQVSGANVLTF; CDR3 DNA: TGTGCCAGCAGCTTCTTACGACCGGGACAAGTATCTGGGGCCAACGTCCTGACTTTC
V gene: TRBV12-3/TRBV12-4; clone size: few; J gene: TRBJ2-3; D gene: .; CDR3 protein: CASSFGALSTDTQYF; CDR3 DNA: TGTGCCAGCAGTTTCGGCGCCCTCAGCACAGATACGCAGTATTTT
V gene: TRBV20-1; clone size: many; J gene: TRBJ2-7; D gene: .; CDR3 protein: CSARDREIGSSYEQYF; CDR3 DNA: TGCAGTGCGCGGGACAGAGAAATCGGGAGCTCCTACGAGCAGTACTTC
V gene: TRBV20-1; clone size: many; J gene: TRBJ2-4; D gene: .; CDR3 protein: CSARDRVRVNIQYF; CDR3 DNA: TGCAGTGCTAGAGATAGAGTAAGGGTAAACATTCAGTACTTC
V gene: TRBV20-1; clone size: many; J gene: TRBJ2-1; D gene: .; CDR3 protein: CSSRGGGDSDPYGSYNEQFF; CDR3 DNA: TGCAGTTCTAGAGGGGGAGGGGACAGCGATCCTTACGGCTCCTACAATGAGCAGTTCTTC
V gene: TRBV5-1; clone size: .; J gene: TRBJ2-4; D gene: TRBD2; CDR3 protein: CASSLNLAGVTLAKNIQYF; CDR3 DNA: TGCGCCAGCAGCTTGAATCTAGCGGGAGTGACACTAGCCAAAAACATTCAGTACTTC
V gene: TRBV11-3; clone size: .; J gene: TRBJ1-1; D gene: .; CDR3 protein: CASSLDPSSGLNTEAFF; CDR3 DNA: TGTGCCAGCAGCTTAGATCCCAGCTCCGGGTTGAACACTGAAGCTTTCTTT
V gene: TRBV6-5; clone size: many; J gene: TRBJ2-7; D gene: TRBD2; CDR3 protein: CASSYPGPGLREQYF; CDR3 DNA: TGTGCCAGCAGTTACCCCGGACCGGGACTACGCGAGCAGTACTTC
V gene: TRBV14; clone size: .; J gene: TRBJ1-1; D gene: .; CDR3 protein: CASSQESGEAFF; CDR3 DNA: TGTGCCAGCAGCCAAGAATCAGGGGAAGCTTTCTTT
V gene: TRBV7-8; clone size: few; J gene: TRBJ2-2; D gene: TRBD2; CDR3 protein: CASSFTSGGDTGELFF; CDR3 DNA: TGTGCCAGCAGCTTTACTAGCGGAGGAGACACCGGGGAGCTGTTTTTT
V gene: TRBV5-6; clone size: many; J gene: TRBJ2-1; D gene: TRBD2; CDR3 protein: CASSLGGSEQFF; CDR3 DNA: TGTGCCAGCAGCCTCGGGGGGAGTGAGCAGTTCTTC
V gene: TRBV15; clone size: many; J gene: TRBJ2-7; D gene: .; CDR3 protein: CATSRDRGHGYEQYF; CDR3 DNA: TGTGCCACCAGCAGAGATCGTGGACATGGCTACGAGCAGTACTTC
V gene: TRBV20-1; clone size: .; J gene: TRBJ2-7; D gene: TRBD1; CDR3 protein: CSARRGLDEQYF; CDR3 DNA: TGCAGTGCTAGAAGGGGGCTCGACGAGCAGTACTTC
V gene: TRBV12-3/TRBV12-4; clone size: many; J gene: TRBJ2-5; D gene: TRBD2; CDR3 protein: CASASGSGRRQETQYF; CDR3 DNA: TGTGCCAGCGCATCAGGTAGCGGGAGGCGCCAAGAGACCCAGTACTTC
V gene: TRBV2; clone size: few; J gene: TRBJ2-2; D gene: .; CDR3 protein: CASSELSGVTGELFF; CDR3 DNA: TGTGCCAGCAGTGAGTTATCCGGGGTTACCGGGGAGCTGTTTTTT
V gene: TRBV9; clone size: many; J gene: TRBJ2-3; D gene: TRBD2; CDR3 protein: CASSALTSAGDTQYF; CDR3 DNA: TGTGCCAGCAGCGCGTTAACTAGCGCGGGAGATACGCAGTATTTT